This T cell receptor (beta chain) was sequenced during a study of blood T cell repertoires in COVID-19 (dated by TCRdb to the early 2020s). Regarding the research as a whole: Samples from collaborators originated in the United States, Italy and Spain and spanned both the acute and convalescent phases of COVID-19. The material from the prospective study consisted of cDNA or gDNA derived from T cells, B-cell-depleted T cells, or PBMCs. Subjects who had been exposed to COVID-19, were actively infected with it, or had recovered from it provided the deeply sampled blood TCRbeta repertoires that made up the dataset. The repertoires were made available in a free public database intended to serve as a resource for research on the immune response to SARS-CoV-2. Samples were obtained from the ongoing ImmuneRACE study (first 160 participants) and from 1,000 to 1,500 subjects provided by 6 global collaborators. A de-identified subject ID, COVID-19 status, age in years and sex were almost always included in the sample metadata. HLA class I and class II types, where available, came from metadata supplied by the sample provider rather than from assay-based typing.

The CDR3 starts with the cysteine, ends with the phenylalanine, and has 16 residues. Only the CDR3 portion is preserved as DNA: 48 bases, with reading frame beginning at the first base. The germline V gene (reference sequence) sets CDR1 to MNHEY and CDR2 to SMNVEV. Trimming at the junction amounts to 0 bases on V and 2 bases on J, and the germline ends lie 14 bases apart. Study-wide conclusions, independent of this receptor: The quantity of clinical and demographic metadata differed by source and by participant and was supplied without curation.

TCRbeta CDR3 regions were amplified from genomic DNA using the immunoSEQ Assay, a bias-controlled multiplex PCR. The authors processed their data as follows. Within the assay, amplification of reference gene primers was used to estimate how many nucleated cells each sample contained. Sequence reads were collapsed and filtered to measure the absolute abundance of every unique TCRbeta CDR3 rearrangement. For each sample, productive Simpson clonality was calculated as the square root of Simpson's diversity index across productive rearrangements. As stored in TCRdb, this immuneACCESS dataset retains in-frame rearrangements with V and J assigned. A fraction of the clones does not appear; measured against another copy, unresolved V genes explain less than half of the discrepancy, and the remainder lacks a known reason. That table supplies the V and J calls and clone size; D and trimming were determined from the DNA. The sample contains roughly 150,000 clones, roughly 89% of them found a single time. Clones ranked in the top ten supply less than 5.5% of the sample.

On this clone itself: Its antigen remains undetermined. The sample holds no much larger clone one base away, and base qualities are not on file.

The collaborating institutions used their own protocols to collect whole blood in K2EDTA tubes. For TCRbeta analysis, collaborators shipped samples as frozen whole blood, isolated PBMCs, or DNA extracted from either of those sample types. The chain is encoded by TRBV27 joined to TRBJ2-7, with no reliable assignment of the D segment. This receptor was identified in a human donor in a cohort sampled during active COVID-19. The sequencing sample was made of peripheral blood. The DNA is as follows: TGTGCCAGCAGTTTATCGATGAGCCGCTCCACCTACGAGCAGTACTTC. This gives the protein CASSLSMSRSTYEQYF.